Listed here are 22 T cell receptor beta chains from one sample, sequenced in a study of response to subunit inactivated influenza vaccine. TCRdb reprocessed the RT-PCR reads with MiXCR, giving one entry per CDR3 protein. The sample carries 800,000 or so distinct CDR3 sequences, approximately 21% recorded once. The sequencing here drew on PBMCs from blood, taken less than 6 days after vaccination. Receptors originate from a man aged 50-60 years who received an inactivated influenza vaccine.

There are a few counts of this clonotype. The DNA of the CDR3 is TGTGCCAGCAGCCTTGGACAGGACGCTTCACCCCTCCACTTT. Protein: CASSLGQDASPLHF. This chain joins TRBV7-8 and TRBJ1-6; TRBD1 aligns across 7 bases. Germline V lookup: CDR1 SGHVS, CDR2 FQNEAQ. The CDR3 contains 14 residues. The J segment lost 9 bases and the V segment lost 5 bases, leaving 7 bases of the junction unmatched.

The chain recombines TRBV6-5 with TRBJ2-2; maybe TRBD2 (5 bases). In germline, CDR1 is MNHEY, CDR2 SVGAGI. The CDR3 is 13 residues long. V was clipped by 7 bases and J by 7 bases, with 13 bases between them. In DNA form, the CDR3 reads TGTGCCAGCAATTTGGGAGTGGGCGGGGAGCTGTTTTTT. This codes for CASNLGVGGELFF.

The chain couples TRBV28 to TRBJ1-1, with a possible D match to TRBD1 (5 bases). The germline gives CDR1 MDHEN, CDR2 SYDVKM. Deletions cut 3 bases from V and 1 base from J, with 15 bases between. This CDR3 has 16 amino acids. In DNA form, the CDR3 reads TGTGCCAGCAGTTTCTTTTGGGGCAGAGAGAACACTGAAGCTTTCTTT. This gives the protein CASSFFWGRENTEAFF.

The chain combines TRBV5-1 with TRBJ1-3, with D hard to call. CDR3 size: 14 residues. Between the trimmed V and J ends, which lost 6 bases and 0 bases, there was a span of 10 bases. Germline V gene sequence: CDR1 SGHRS, CDR2 YFSETQ. CDR3 nucleotides: TGCGCCAGCACGGCCGGTCGCTCTGGAAACACCATATATTTT. Translated: CASTAGRSGNTIYF.

The sample holds a few counts of this clonotype. The chain joins TRBV4-3 to TRBJ2-1; D is uncertain. Looked up from germline, CDR1 is LGHNA and CDR2 is YSLEER. V gave up 1 base and J gave up 5 bases, with 12 bases separating them. The CDR3 consists of 15 residues. CDR3 in DNA: TGCGCCAGCAGCCAAGTTCTCAAACGGGACAATGAGCAGTTCTTC. Translation: CASSQVLKRDNEQFF.

This clonotype was detected only a few times. The chain couples TRBV2 to TRBJ2-1; D is perhaps TRBD2 (5 bases). Trimming removed 5 bases from V and 2 bases from J, with 16 bases in between. The germline CDR1 and CDR2 sequences are SNHLY and FYNNEI. CDR3 length: 16 residues. The CDR3 DNA sequence: TGTGCCAGCAGTCCAATGGGGAGTGGACCCTACAATGAGCAGTTCTTC. Its protein is CASSPMGSGPYNEQFF.

This clonotype has more than one count but fewer than ten. The chain has TRBV7-9 and TRBJ2-1; D may correspond to TRBD1 or TRBD2 (5 bases each). The CDR3 has 16 amino acids. From germline, CDR1 is SEHNR and CDR2 FQNEAQ (reference sequence). V was shortened by 8 bases and J by 0 bases, with 17 bases between the two germline ends. CDR3 protein: CASSSGTGSSYNEQFF. In DNA form, the CDR3 reads TGTGCCAGCTCCTCGGGGACGGGGAGCTCCTACAATGAGCAGTTCTTC.

The gene calls are TRBV20-1 and TRBJ2-7; 8 bases match TRBD2. The CDR3 loop spans 14 amino acids. After removal of 0 bases from V and 2 bases from J, the junction contained 3 bases not matched to a gene. Germline assignment: CDR1 DFQATT and CDR2 SNEGSKA (reference sequence). CDR3 DNA: TGCAGTGCTAGAGAGGCCGGGGGGGCCTACGAGCAGTACTTC. Encoded protein: CSAREAGGAYEQYF.

This clonotype was counted only a few times. J is TRBJ2-5 and V is TRBV5-1; 9 bases agree with TRBD1. CDR3 length: 15 residues. In germline, CDR1 is SGHRS, CDR2 YFSETQ. The trim removed 4 bases at V and 1 base at J, leaving 5 bases unmatched. CDR3 region: CASSAGTGFQETQYF. In nucleotides, the CDR3 is TGCGCCAGCAGCGCCGGGACAGGGTTCCAAGAGACCCAGTACTTC.

Only a few counts were recorded for this clonotype. This chain joins TRBV25-1 and TRBJ1-1, with a possible D match to TRBD1 (6 bases). Looked up from germline, CDR1 is MGHDK and CDR2 is SYGVNS. The CDR3 is made up of 12 amino acids. V dropped 7 bases and J dropped 4 bases, with 10 bases sitting between them. CDR3 sequence (DNA): TGTGCCAGCAACGGACAGTTCACTGAAGCTTTCTTT. Translated: CASNGQFTEAFF.

The chain combines TRBV3-1 with TRBJ1-1; TRBD1 agrees at 8 bases. V dropped 3 bases and J dropped 13; count of bases not matched to a gene: 10. Per the germline V gene, CDR1 is LGHDT and CDR2 is YNNKEL (reference sequence). The CDR3 is 13 residues long. CDR3 residues: CASSQTTDREVFF. As DNA, the CDR3 is TGTGCCAGCAGCCAGACGACGGACAGGGAGGTTTTCTTT.

The chain combines TRBV20-1 with TRBJ1-6; no clear D. Germline assignment: CDR1 DFQATT and CDR2 SNEGSKA (reference sequence). The V end was cut by 6 bases, the J end by 0 bases, with 9 bases between. This CDR3 contains 14 residues. Written as DNA, the CDR3 is TGCAGTGCGTATAGGAGCTCCTATAATTCACCCCTCCACTTT. It specifies CSAYRSSYNSPLHF.

The gene calls are TRBV6-5 and TRBJ2-3; unclear D gene. The CDR3 has 15 amino acids. The V gene's germline CDR1 is MNHEY and CDR2 SVGAGI. V was pared by 2 bases and J by 2 bases, with 11 bases between. CDR3 sequence (DNA): TGTGCCAGCAGTTACGGGCTACGAGTCACAGATACGCAGTATTTT. It is translated as CASSYGLRVTDTQYF.

The table lists this clonotype with a few counts. The chain uses TRBV7-2 and TRBJ2-3; 7 bases line up with TRBD2. Trimming cost V 2 bases and J 3 bases; bases outside gene matches: 5. CDR1 and CDR2 from the germline V gene are SGHTA and FQGNSA. There are 15 residues in the CDR3. CDR3 residues: CASSLFRGGTDTQYF. CDR3 DNA: TGTGCCAGCAGCTTATTTCGCGGGGGAACAGATACGCAGTATTTT. The whole variable domain, filled in from reference TRBV7-2 and TRBJ2-3, reads GAGVSQSPSNKVTEKGKDVELRCDPISGHTALYWYRQSLGQGLEFLIYFQGNSAPDKSGLPSDRFSAERTGGSVSTLTIQRTQQEDSAVYLCASSLFRGGTDTQYFGPGTRLTVL.

The table lists this clonotype with a count of one. This could be a read error, since a much larger clone is one nucleotide away. The chain is built from TRBV4-3 and TRBJ1-6; D unclear. The CDR3 has 13 residues. Looked up from germline, CDR1 is LGHNA and CDR2 is YSLEER. Written as DNA, the CDR3 is TGCGACAGCAGCCAAGAGGAATACTCACCCCTCCACTTT. Protein: CDSSQEEYSPLHF.

In its sample, this clonotype was seen many times. This sequence joins TRBV20-1 and TRBJ2-1; TRBD2 is a possible D gene (5 bases). This CDR3 is 12 amino acids long. V was shortened by 3 bases and J by 7 bases, with 10 bases between the two germline ends. CDR1 DFQATT and CDR2 SNEGSKA come from the germline V gene (reference sequence). The DNA of the CDR3 is TGCAGTGCTAGTCCTTCGGGAAATGAGCAGTTCTTC. It translates to CSASPSGNEQFF.

Concerning this clonotype itself: One end of the junction fails to match germline, which may point to a read error. This sequence joins TRBV2 and TRBJ2-3, with 7 nucleotides matching TRBD2. The CDR3 loop spans 11 amino acids. Germline loops: CDR1 SNHLY, CDR2 FYNNEI. The CDR3 is CASSRLGTTIF. The DNA for the CDR3 is TGTGCCAGCAGTAGGCTCGGGACTACGATATTT. Supplemented by reference TRBV2 and TRBJ2-3, the full variable domain reads EPEVTQTPSHQVTQMGQEVILRCVPISNHLYFYWYRQILGQKVEFLVSFYNNEISEKSEIFDDQFSVERPDGSNFTLKIRSTKLEDSAMYFCASSRLGTTIFGPGTRLTVL.

The rearrangement links TRBV6-2 or TRBV6-3 to TRBJ2-1; no clear D gene. The CDR3 is 13 residues long. Deletions cut 10 bases from V and 3 bases from J, with 13 bases between. In germline, CDR1 is MNHEY, CDR2 SVGEGT. The CDR3 loop is CATRVSFYNEQFF. In DNA form, the CDR3 reads TGTGCCACCCGGGTTAGCTTCTACAATGAGCAGTTCTTC.

This rearrangement joins TRBV3-1 to TRBJ1-5, with D unclear. CDR3 length equals 18 residues. From germline, CDR1 is LGHDT and CDR2 YNNKEL (reference sequence). V was trimmed by 1 base and J by 0 bases, leaving 16 bases between them. DNA for the CDR3: TGTGCCAGCAGCCAAGGATTCTCAACAGAAGCTAGCAATCAGCCCCAGCATTTT. This gives the protein CASSQGFSTEASNQPQHF.

The V gene is TRBV28, the J gene TRBJ2-5; D is perhaps TRBD1 or TRBD2 (5 bases each). CDR1 MDHEN and CDR2 SYDVKM come from the germline V gene. Trimming pared 3 bases from V and 5 bases from J, leaving 13 bases between. CDR3 length equals 14 residues. The CDR3 bases are TGTGCCAGCAGTTTCCTGGGGGACGGGGAGACCCAGTACTTC. It translates to CASSFLGDGETQYF.

The genes are TRBV11-2 and TRBJ2-7; either TRBD1 or TRBD2 may supply D (7 bases each). The germline V and J ends were trimmed by 7 bases and 3 bases, with 19 bases remaining between them. The germline gives CDR1 SGHAT, CDR2 FQNNGV. The length of the CDR3 is 15 residues. CDR3 DNA: TGTGCCAGCATCCCAGGGGGAAGCGGGAACTACGAGCAGTACTTC. It yields the protein CASIPGGSGNYEQYF.

This clonotype was seen a few times. The rearrangement uses TRBV4-2 and TRBJ2-1; D may correspond to TRBD1 or TRBD2 (6 bases each). Germline values: CDR1 LGHNA, CDR2 YNFKEQ. This CDR3 contains 16 residues. Trimming took off 0 bases at V and 4 bases at J, with 13 bases between the two ends. Here the CDR3 DNA reads TGTGCCAGCAGCCAAGATTTGAGGAGGGGGTACAATGAGCAGTTCTTC. Its translation is CASSQDLRRGYNEQFF.